Following are 32 T cell receptor beta chains from one sample sequenced in a study of blood T cell repertoires in COVID-19. Repertoires were generated with immunoSEQ multiplex PCR, while TCRdb's copy carries only in-frame clones and drops some. The sample lists some 190,000 clones; 80% to 90% were seen once. The source material was peripheral blood. All receptors come from a man aged 60 to 75 with acute or convalescent COVID-19.

This clone was observed many times. This CDR3 is also generated by other DNA sequences in the sample. This rearrangement joins TRBV11-2 to TRBJ2-3, with 10 bases matching TRBD2. CDR1 SGHAT and CDR2 FQNNGV come from the germline V gene. V trimming: 6 bases; J trimming: 2 bases; junction bases outside the gene matches: 5. This CDR3 is built from 15 residues. For the CDR3, the DNA is TGTGCCAGCAGTGTAACTAGCGGGACCACAGATACGCAGTATTTT. Its translation is CASSVTSGTTDTQYF.

This chain links TRBV19 with TRBJ1-1; no clear D gene. Germline-derived CDR1 and CDR2 are LNHDA and SQIVND (reference sequence). The germline V and J ends were trimmed by 4 bases and 0 bases, with 6 bases remaining between them. This CDR3 region has 13 residues. CDR3: CASSTTMNTEAFF. CDR3 bases: TGTGCCAGTAGTACCACTATGAACACTGAAGCTTTCTTT.

This chain links TRBV12-3 or TRBV12-4 with TRBJ2-7; D is perhaps TRBD1 (5 bases). V was pared by 3 bases and J by 2 bases, with 8 bases between. The CDR3 has 13 residues. CDR3 in DNA: TGTGCCAGCAGTTTTCCAGGGACCTACGAGCAGTACTTC. This translates into CASSFPGTYEQYF.

V is TRBV5-4 and J is TRBJ2-7, with TRBD1 matching 8 bases. V was pared by 2 bases and J by 3 bases, with 7 bases of the junction left unmatched. This CDR3 has 15 residues. From germline, CDR1 is SGHNT and CDR2 YYREEE (reference sequence). This CDR3 reads CASSFRTGRNYEQYF. CDR3 in DNA: TGTGCCAGCAGCTTTAGGACAGGGCGGAACTACGAGCAGTACTTC.

This rearrangement joins TRBV2 to TRBJ1-1, with D possibly being TRBD1 (6 bases). The CDR3 length is 14 residues. Per the germline V gene, CDR1 is SNHLY and CDR2 is FYNNEI. V gave up 4 bases and J gave up 4 bases, with 13 bases separating them. As DNA, the CDR3 is TGTGCCAGCAGTGTTGGGGGGGGCGGCACTGAAGCTTTCTTT. Translated: CASSVGGGGTEAFF.

This sequence joins TRBV18 and TRBJ1-2, with a tentative D call TRBD1 (6 bases). The CDR3 is 14 amino acids. Germline V gives CDR1 KGHSH, CDR2 LQKENI. Trimming shortened V by 6 bases and J by 4 bases, and 15 bases separated the two germline ends. The CDR3 loop is CASSPDRTGYGYTF. The CDR3, as DNA: TGTGCCAGCTCCCCCGACAGGACCGGCTATGGCTACACCTTC.

There are a few counts of this clone. V and J are TRBV27 and TRBJ1-5; D not certain. Germline V gene data show CDR1 as MNHEY and CDR2 as SMNVEV (reference sequence). The CDR3 length is 13 residues. Trimming took 4 bases from V and 2 from J, leaving 6 bases between them. In nucleotides, the CDR3 is TGTGCCAGCAGTTGGCTCGGCAATCAGCCCCAGCATTTT. Translated: CASSWLGNQPQHF.

V is TRBV28 and J is TRBJ2-1, with D possibly being TRBD2 (6 bases). V gave up 7 bases and J gave up 6 bases, with 16 bases separating them. The CDR3 is made up of 14 amino acids. The V gene's germline CDR1 is MDHEN and CDR2 SYDVKM. The CDR3 protein is CASTLVAVRNEQFF. DNA of the CDR3: TGTGCCAGCACATTAGTAGCGGTTCGCAATGAGCAGTTCTTC.

The genes are TRBV5-1 and TRBJ1-4, with TRBD1 matching 12 bases. Germline V gene lookup returns CDR1 SGHRS and CDR2 YFSETQ. With 0 bases clipped from V and 12 bases from J, the junction kept 6 bases outside the gene matches. The CDR3 runs 15 residues. CDR3: CASSLVVGQGAELFF. DNA for the CDR3: TGCGCCAGCAGCTTGGTTGTGGGACAGGGGGCCGAACTGTTTTTT.

This chain uses TRBV5-1 with TRBJ1-1; D possibly corresponds to TRBD1 (5 bases). The V end was cut by 1 base, the J end by 7 bases, with 8 bases between. CDR3 size: 12 residues. Germline V gene lookup returns CDR1 SGHRS and CDR2 YFSETQ. This chain's CDR3 is CASSLQGIEAFF. As DNA, the CDR3 is TGCGCCAGCAGCTTGCAGGGTATTGAAGCTTTCTTT. The complete variable domain, with remaining parts taken from reference TRBV5-1 and TRBJ1-1, reads KAGVTQTPRYLIKTRGQQVTLSCSPISGHRSVSWYQQTPGQGLQFLFEYFSETQRNKGNFPGRFSGRQFSNSRSEMNVSTLELGDSALYLCASSLQGIEAFFGQGTRLTVV.

V gene TRBV11-2 combines with J gene TRBJ1-2; D unclear. V lost 1 base and J lost 8, with 8 bases in between. Germline V gene lookup returns CDR1 SGHAT and CDR2 FQNNGV. The CDR3 extends over 12 amino acids. The CDR3 loop reads CASSLVGGGYTF. DNA for the CDR3: TGTGCCAGCAGCTTAGTTGGCGGGGGCTACACCTTC.

The chain is built from TRBV19 and TRBJ1-1; no clear D gene. V was trimmed by 5 bases and J by 1 base, leaving 11 bases between them. This CDR3 contains 14 residues. CDR1 and CDR2 from the germline V gene are LNHDA and SQIVND (reference sequence). CDR3 protein: CASSYVGANTEAFF. The CDR3 DNA follows: TGTGCCAGTAGTTACGTAGGAGCGAACACTGAAGCTTTCTTT. The complete variable domain, with remaining parts taken from reference TRBV19 and TRBJ1-1, reads DGGITQSPKYLFRKEGQNVTLSCEQNLNHDAMYWYRQDPGQGLRLIYYSQIVNDFQKGDIAEGYSVSREKKESFPLTVTSAQKNPTAFYLCASSYVGANTEAFFGQGTRLTVV.

This rearrangement joins TRBV4-2 to TRBJ2-1, with 10 bases lining up with TRBD2. Germline V gene data show CDR1 as LGHNA and CDR2 as YNFKEQ. The CDR3 length is 16 residues. V lost 1 base and J lost 3; bases outside the gene matches: 3. The CDR3 DNA follows: TGTGCCAGCAGCCAAGTCGGGACTAGCGTCTACAATGAGCAGTTCTTC. Translating gives CASSQVGTSVYNEQFF.

In its sample, this clone was seen once. The rearrangement joins TRBV12-3 or TRBV12-4 to TRBJ2-7; 10 positions agree with TRBD1. J gave up 4 bases and V 8 bases, and 5 bases lay outside the gene matches. There are 13 residues in the CDR3. Written as DNA, the CDR3 is TGTGCCAGCGGTCGGACAGGGGGGTACGAGCAGTACTTC. Encoded protein: CASGRTGGYEQYF.

This clone occurred once. This chain links TRBV25-1 with TRBJ2-7; 10 bases align to TRBD1. Looked up from germline, CDR1 is MGHDK and CDR2 is SYGVNS. The CDR3 contains 13 residues. With V trimmed by 4 bases and J by 11 bases, 8 bases remained unmatched. The CDR3 protein is CASSANDRGPKYF. CDR3 DNA: TGTGCCAGCAGTGCAAACGACAGGGGGCCAAAGTACTTC.

This sequence joins TRBV7-9 and TRBJ1-1; D is undetermined. The CDR3 loop spans 12 amino acids. Trimming stripped 5 bases from V and 6 bases from J, with 10 bases between. Germline V gene data show CDR1 as SEHNR and CDR2 as FQNEAQ (reference sequence). CDR3 bases: TGTGCCAGCAGCATCGTTGGCCCTGAAGCTTTCTTT. It is translated as CASSIVGPEAFF.

This clone was detected once. The gene calls are TRBV3-1 (or the pseudogene TRBV3-2) and TRBJ1-4, with 7 positions matching TRBD1. Per the germline V gene, CDR1 is LGHDT and CDR2 is YNNKEL (reference sequence). The CDR3 totals 17 residues. Trimming removed 4 bases from V and 0 bases from J; junction bases left unmatched: 8. The CDR3 DNA follows: TGTGCCAGCAGCCCATACTCTACAGGGGCAACTAATGAAAAACTGTTTTTT. Its protein product is CASSPYSTGATNEKLFF.

V gene TRBV7-9 combines with J gene TRBJ1-5, with D possibly being TRBD1 (6 bases). This CDR3 has 14 amino acids. Between the trimmed V and J ends, which lost 7 bases and 2 bases, there was a span of 12 bases. Germline CDR1 is SEHNR and CDR2 is FQNEAQ (reference sequence). The CDR3 coding sequence is TGTGCCAGCATGGTATCAGGGGGCAATCAGCCCCAGCATTTT. It specifies CASMVSGGNQPQHF.

This clone occurred once. The chain carries TRBV28 and TRBJ1-4, with 7 bases fitting TRBD1. Germline CDR1 and CDR2: MDHEN and SYDVKM. This CDR3 comprises 16 residues. Trimming cost V 7 bases and J 4 bases; bases outside gene matches: 12. The CDR3 here is CASISAGGQFNEKLFF. DNA for the CDR3: TGTGCCAGCATTTCGGCCGGGGGACAGTTTAATGAAAAACTGTTTTTT. The complete variable domain, with remaining parts taken from reference TRBV28 and TRBJ1-4, reads DVKVTQSSRYLVKRTGEKVFLECVQDMDHENMFWYRQDPGLGLRLIYFSYDVKMKEKGDIPEGYSVSREKKERFSLILESASTNQTSMYLCASISAGGQFNEKLFFGSGTQLSVL.

The rearrangement links TRBV10-1 to TRBJ2-7; the D is unclear. The CDR3 consists of 14 residues. Germline assignment: CDR1 WNHNN and CDR2 SYGVQD (reference sequence). V was trimmed by 0 bases and J by 3 bases, leaving 9 bases between them. CDR3 in amino acids: CASSESYLVYEQYF. In DNA form, the CDR3 reads TGCGCCAGCAGTGAGTCTTACCTAGTCTACGAGCAGTACTTC.

The chain employs TRBV18 and TRBJ1-1; D remains unclear. This CDR3 contains 14 residues. Germline V CDR1 and CDR2: KGHSH, LQKENI. The germline V and J ends were trimmed by 0 bases and 4 bases, with 9 bases remaining between them. The CDR3 coding sequence is TGTGCCAGCTCACCACCAGGTGGAGTCACTGAAGCTTTCTTT. This translates into CASSPPGGVTEAFF.

This sequence joins TRBV5-1 and TRBJ2-1, with TRBD2 identical over 14 bases. Germline V CDR1 and CDR2: SGHRS, YFSETQ. J was trimmed by 9 bases and V by 6 bases; bases with no gene match: 11. The CDR3 is 16 residues long. CDR3 nucleotide sequence: TGCGCCAGCAAAAACCCCGGGACTAGCGGGAGAGGTGAGCAGTTCTTC. Translation: CASKNPGTSGRGEQFF.

This rearrangement joins TRBV27 to TRBJ2-1; perhaps TRBD1 as D (6 bases). This CDR3 has 13 amino acids. V was shortened by 4 bases and J by 6 bases, with 10 bases between the two germline ends. The germline CDR1 and CDR2 sequences are MNHEY and SMNVEV (reference sequence). The CDR3 DNA follows: TGTGCCAGCAGTTCCAGACAGGTCAATGAGCAGTTCTTC. Protein sequence: CASSSRQVNEQFF.

The chain joins TRBV6-5 to TRBJ2-7; D is perhaps TRBD1 (7 bases). V was cut by 7 bases and J by 7 bases, with 17 bases left in between. The CDR3 loop spans 13 amino acids. Germline CDR1 reads MNHEY; CDR2 reads SVGAGI. The CDR3 is CASTWTGRGEQYF. The CDR3 coding sequence is TGTGCCAGCACCTGGACAGGACGGGGGGAGCAGTACTTC.

The genes are TRBV27 and TRBJ2-3, with D possibly TRBD2 on 6 matching bases. This CDR3 spans 14 amino acids. Germline CDR1 reads MNHEY; CDR2 reads SMNVEV (reference sequence). Trimming took 2 bases from V and 6 from J, leaving 12 bases between them. The CDR3 nucleotides are TGTGCCAGCAGTTTAGAGCGGGCCGGGGATACGCAGTATTTT. Translating it yields CASSLERAGDTQYF.

The chain uses TRBV4-3 and TRBJ1-4; 12 bases line up with TRBD1. Germline V gives CDR1 LGHNA, CDR2 YSLEER. The trim removed 5 bases at V and 5 bases at J, leaving 15 bases unmatched. This CDR3 has 19 amino acids. The CDR3 protein is CASSSRGQGAPLRNEKLFF. Here the CDR3 DNA reads TGCGCCAGCAGCTCCCGGGGACAGGGGGCCCCTCTAAGAAATGAAAAACTGTTTTTT.

The rearrangement uses TRBV5-6 and TRBJ2-2; no clear D. V was cut by 3 bases and J by 2 bases, with 5 bases left in between. The CDR3 runs to 13 residues. The germline V gene has CDR1 SGHDT and CDR2 YYEEEE. The CDR3 DNA reads as TGTGCCAGCAGCTCTATTAACACCGGGGAGCTGTTTTTT. It specifies CASSSINTGELFF.

The J gene is TRBJ1-1, the V gene TRBV10-2; 9 nucleotides agree with TRBD1. The CDR3 sequence is 15 residues long. The ends lost 10 bases at V and 0 bases at J; junction bases unmatched: 9. CDR1 is WSHSY and CDR2 is SAAADI in the germline V gene. CDR3 nucleotides: TGCGCCACGTGGACAGGGGATTCCATGAACACTGAAGCTTTCTTT. As protein: CATWTGDSMNTEAFF.

The V gene is TRBV2, the J gene TRBJ2-7; the match to TRBD2 covers 8 bases. Unmatched junction bases numbered 9, after V lost 5 bases and J lost 6 bases. CDR1 is SNHLY, CDR2 FYNNEI, per germline. The CDR3 loop spans 14 amino acids. CDR3 coding DNA: TGTGCCAGCAGTTTCCGGGAGGGCCAAGTCGAGCAGTACTTC. This translates into CASSFREGQVEQYF.

The table lists this clone with a few counts. The rearrangement joins TRBV7-2 to TRBJ1-1, with a weak D call TRBD1 (5 bases). The CDR3 covers 14 residues. Germline V gives CDR1 SGHTA, CDR2 FQGNSA. Between the trimmed V and J ends, which lost 6 bases and 1 base, there was a span of 12 bases. In DNA, the CDR3 is TGTGCCAGCAGGGGGGGAGGTAAGAACACTGAAGCTTTCTTT. Its translation: CASRGGGKNTEAFF.

The chain links TRBV6-5 to TRBJ2-7; TRBD1 aligns across 10 bases. Germline loops: CDR1 MNHEY, CDR2 SVGAGI. The trim removed 7 bases at V and 3 bases at J, leaving 6 bases unmatched. The CDR3 extends over 14 amino acids. CDR3 region: CASTPGTGDYEQYF. The CDR3 nucleotides are TGTGCCAGCACCCCCGGGACAGGGGACTACGAGCAGTACTTC.

The chain uses TRBV28 and TRBJ1-2; D perhaps matches TRBD1 (6 bases). Per the germline V gene, CDR1 is MDHEN and CDR2 is SYDVKM. The CDR3 contains 14 residues. With 3 bases removed from V and 6 bases from J, the gap between germline ends came to 14 bases. CDR3 sequence reads: CASSLGGARDGYTF. The CDR3 coding sequence is TGTGCCAGCAGTTTGGGGGGGGCGCGGGATGGCTACACCTTC.